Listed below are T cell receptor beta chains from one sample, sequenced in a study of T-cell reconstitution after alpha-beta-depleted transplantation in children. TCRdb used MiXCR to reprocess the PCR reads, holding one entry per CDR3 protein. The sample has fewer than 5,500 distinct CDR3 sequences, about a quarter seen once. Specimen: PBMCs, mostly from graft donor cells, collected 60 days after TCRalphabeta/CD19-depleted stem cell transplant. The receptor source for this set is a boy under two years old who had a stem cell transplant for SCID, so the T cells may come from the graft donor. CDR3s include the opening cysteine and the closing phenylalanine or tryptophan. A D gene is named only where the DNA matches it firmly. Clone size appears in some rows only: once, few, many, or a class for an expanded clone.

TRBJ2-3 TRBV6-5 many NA TGTGCCAGCAGTTATAGGGGGGGGGGAGTAGATACGCAGTATTTT CASSYRGGGVDTQYF
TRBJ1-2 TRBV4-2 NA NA TGTGCCATCAGCCACGGGCTCACCTATGGCTACACCTTC CAISHGLTYGYTF
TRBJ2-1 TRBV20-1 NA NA TGCAGTGCTAGATCGCGGTCGAATGAGCAGTTCTTC CSARSRSNEQFF
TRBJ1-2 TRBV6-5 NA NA TGTGCCAGCCAATACACCGGGACTTCCTATGGCTACACCTTC CASQYTGTSYGYTF
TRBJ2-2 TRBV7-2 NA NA TGTGCCAGCAGCCAATCGGACACCGGGGAGCTGTTTTTT CASSQSDTGELFF
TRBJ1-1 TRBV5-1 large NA TGCGCCAGCAGCTTAACAGGGAACACTGAAGCTTTCTTT CASSLTGNTEAFF
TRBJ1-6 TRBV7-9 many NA TGTGCCAGCAGTTTTAGCTCCTATAATTCACCCCTCCACTTT CASSFSSYNSPLHF